These 16 T cell receptor beta chains share one sample of origin, sequenced in a study of identifying expanded T cells in peripheral blood. The repertoire was sequenced with immunoSEQ multiplex PCR; TCRdb's copy has only in-frame clones and lacks some. The sample holds some 78,000 clones; almost 85% are singletons and the top ten take approximately 18%. Material for sequencing was blood. The receptors originated from a person aged 18 to 75 in good health.

The J gene is TRBJ1-5, the V gene TRBV9, with 8 bases that match TRBD1. The CDR3 totals 16 residues. V lost 3 bases and J lost 0; bases outside the gene matches: 5. CDR1 and CDR2 (germline): SGDLS, YYNGEE. The CDR3 nucleotides read TGTGCCAGCAGCGCGGACAGGGACAATAGCAATCAGCCCCAGCATTTT. Protein sequence: CASSADRDNSNQPQHF. The whole variable domain, filled in from reference TRBV9 and TRBJ1-5, reads DSGVTQTPKHLITATGQRVTLRCSPRSGDLSVYWYQQSLDQGLQFLIQYYNGEERAKGNILERFSAQQFPDLHSELNLSSLELGDSALYFCASSADRDNSNQPQHFGDGTRLSIL.

The V gene is TRBV13, the J gene TRBJ1-3, with a tentative D call TRBD1 (6 bases). Germline V lookup: CDR1 PRHDT, CDR2 FYEKMQ (reference sequence). CDR3 size: 13 residues. Trimming took off 4 bases at V and 5 bases at J, with 9 bases between the two ends. This CDR3 reads CASSSRDRNTIYF. As DNA, the CDR3 is TGTGCCAGCAGCTCCCGGGACAGAAACACCATATATTTT.

CDR3 region: CASSFQQGYGTEAFF. DNA of the CDR3: TGTGCCAGCTCATTCCAACAGGGTTATGGGACTGAAGCTTTCTTT. The rearrangement uses TRBV18 and TRBJ1-1; D is perhaps TRBD1 (6 bases). The CDR3 has 15 residues. Trimming removed 5 bases at V and 5 bases at J, with 18 bases between. The germline V gene encodes CDR1 KGHSH and CDR2 LQKENI. Variable domain in full (rest from reference TRBV18 and TRBJ1-1): NAGVMQNPRHLVRRRGQEARLRCSPMKGHSHVYWYRQLPEEGLKFMVYLQKENIIDESGMPKERFSAEFPKEGPSILRIQQVVRGDSAAYFCASSFQQGYGTEAFFGQGTRLTVV.

This chain uses TRBV10-2 with TRBJ2-3, with 7 bases that match TRBD2. With 2 bases clipped from V and 2 bases from J, the junction kept 10 bases outside the gene matches. This CDR3 comprises 17 residues. The germline V gene encodes CDR1 WSHSY and CDR2 SAAADI. CDR3 residues: CASSEIVWLADTDTQYF. Written as DNA, the CDR3 is TGCGCCAGCAGTGAGATAGTGTGGCTAGCGGACACAGATACGCAGTATTTT.

The V call is TRBV5-4, the J call TRBJ1-3; weak D call: TRBD1 (6 bases). V dropped 4 bases and J dropped 0 bases, with 11 bases sitting between them. This CDR3 spans 15 amino acids. CDR1 and CDR2 (germline): SGHNT, YYREEE (reference sequence). This CDR3 reads CASSREGGSGNTIYF. The CDR3 DNA reads as TGTGCCAGCAGCAGAGAAGGGGGCTCTGGAAACACCATATATTTT.

This clone was seen a single time. The V call is TRBV5-1, the J call TRBJ2-4, with 9 nucleotides matching TRBD2. Unmatched junction bases numbered 6, after V lost 4 bases and J lost 4 bases. Germline CDR1 is SGHRS and CDR2 is YFSETQ. The CDR3 has 15 amino acids. CDR3 residues: CASSRPLAGKNIQYF. CDR3 DNA sequence: TGCGCCAGCAGCAGACCCCTAGCGGGAAAAAACATTCAGTACTTC.

The chain combines TRBV4-1 with TRBJ2-7; D tentatively fits TRBD1 or TRBD2 (6 bases each). Germline assignment: CDR1 MGHRA and CDR2 YSYEKL. Trimming removed 4 bases at V and 4 bases at J, with 20 bases between. This CDR3 is built from 16 residues. CDR3 bases: TGCGCCAGCAGCCCTATACCCGCCGGGGGCCCATACGAGCAGTACTTC. It specifies CASSPIPAGGPYEQYF.

The V call is TRBV27, the J call TRBJ2-4, with D maybe TRBD1 (6 bases). Germline loops: CDR1 MNHEY, CDR2 SMNVEV (reference sequence). The CDR3 spans 17 residues. V dropped 10 bases and J dropped 0 bases, with 22 bases sitting between them. CDR3 loop: CATVPGDPGLAKNIQYF. The DNA of the CDR3 is TGTGCCACCGTACCAGGGGATCCTGGCCTAGCCAAAAACATTCAGTACTTC.

The J gene is TRBJ1-2, the V gene TRBV7-6; TRBD1 agrees at 9 bases. Germline CDR1 reads SGHVS; CDR2 reads FNYEAQ. The CDR3 runs 15 residues. With 5 bases clipped from V and 6 bases from J, the junction kept 10 bases outside the gene matches. CDR3 protein: CASSPEGQGRDGYTF. CDR3 sequence (DNA): TGTGCCAGCAGCCCCGAAGGACAGGGGAGAGATGGCTACACCTTC.

This clone was seen once. The rearrangement uses TRBV9 and TRBJ1-1; TRBD1 aligns across 10 bases. After removal of 2 bases from V and 4 bases from J, the junction contained 5 bases not matched to a gene. CDR1 is SGDLS, CDR2 YYNGEE, per germline. This CDR3 has 15 amino acids. Here the CDR3 reads CASSVTGGRGTEAFF. CDR3 in DNA: TGTGCCAGCAGCGTGACAGGGGGCAGGGGCACTGAAGCTTTCTTT.

The gene calls are TRBV15 and TRBJ1-1; 8 bases are shared with TRBD1. This CDR3 comprises 13 residues. V shed 8 bases, J shed 4 bases, and the junction held 6 bases outside the gene matches. The germline gives CDR1 LNHNV, CDR2 YYDKDF (reference sequence). The CDR3 sequence: CATSTGETTEAFF. The CDR3 DNA follows: TGTGCCACCTCGACAGGGGAAACCACTGAAGCTTTCTTT.

In this sample, this clone turned up once. The V call is TRBV9, the J call TRBJ2-6; D is ambiguous. The germline V gene encodes CDR1 SGDLS and CDR2 YYNGEE. There are 15 residues in the CDR3. V was cut by 0 bases and J by 0 bases, with 4 bases left in between. CDR3 region: CASSVGNSGANVLTF. The CDR3 DNA follows: TGTGCCAGCAGCGTAGGCAACTCTGGGGCCAACGTCCTGACTTTC.

The chain couples TRBV13 to TRBJ2-7, with D maybe TRBD1 (5 bases). This CDR3 has 12 amino acids. CDR1 is PRHDT and CDR2 is FYEKMQ in the germline V gene (reference sequence). Trimming cost V 2 bases and J 5 bases, with 7 bases left between them. The CDR3 DNA reads TGTGCCAGCAGCTTATCAGGGAACGAGCAGTACTTC. This encodes CASSLSGNEQYF.

This chain uses TRBV18 with TRBJ1-4, with D perhaps TRBD1 (6 bases). Germline-derived CDR1 and CDR2 are KGHSH and LQKENI. The CDR3 totals 14 residues. V shed 4 bases and J shed 5 bases, with 11 bases lying between them. Written as DNA, the CDR3 is TGTGCCAGCTCACTGAGGGGGGACAATGAAAAACTGTTTTTT. Translation: CASSLRGDNEKLFF. The whole variable domain, remainder taken from reference TRBV18 and TRBJ1-4, is NAGVMQNPRHLVRRRGQEARLRCSPMKGHSHVYWYRQLPEEGLKFMVYLQKENIIDESGMPKERFSAEFPKEGPSILRIQQVVRGDSAAYFCASSLRGDNEKLFFGSGTQLSVL.

This clone was seen a single time. V and J are TRBV7-6 and TRBJ1-1; possible D gene TRBD1, 5 bases. Trimming left V 2 bases short and J 1 base short, with 11 bases between. The CDR3 contains 15 residues. The germline CDR1 and CDR2 sequences are SGHVS and FNYEAQ. CDR3 nucleotide sequence: TGTGCCAGCAGCTTATGGGGGTTGGGGAACACTGAAGCTTTCTTT. This encodes CASSLWGLGNTEAFF.

This clone was recorded only once. The V and J genes are TRBV28 and TRBJ1-4; the D gene is possibly TRBD1 (5 bases). Germline V CDR1 and CDR2: MDHEN, SYDVKM. With 3 bases removed from V and 0 bases from J, the gap between germline ends came to 8 bases. This CDR3 has 15 residues. DNA for the CDR3: TGTGCCAGCAGTTTGTCGGGGGCAACTAATGAAAAACTGTTTTTT. It codes for CASSLSGATNEKLFF.